This T cell receptor beta chain was documented in a study of early T cells in non-severe SARS-CoV-2 infection. Overall study: Chains stayed unpaired after sequencing of bulk RNA from unsorted whole blood.

TCRdb itself ran the 5' RACE reads through MiXCR, one entry per CDR3 protein. The table includes fewer than 35,000 distinct CDR3 sequences, approximately 5.2% detected once. There are 16 residues in the CDR3. Germline values: CDR1 LGHDT, CDR2 YNNKEL (reference sequence). Unmatched junction bases numbered 17, after V lost 7 bases and J lost 8 bases. V and J are TRBV3-1 and TRBJ2-1; 7 bases map to TRBD1. This clonotype originated in an adult who was a healthcare worker with PCR-confirmed SARS-CoV-2 infection or an uninfected control (not recorded which). Sequenced material: whole blood. Written as DNA, the CDR3 is TGTGCCAGCATCGAATCGACAGGGCTAGGAAGGGATGAGCAGTTCTTC. Amino acid sequence: CASIESTGLGRDEQFF.